Each of the 18 T cell receptor beta chains below was sequenced from the same sample in a study of blood T cell repertoires in COVID-19. Only in-frame clones appear in the TCRdb table, and some are missing; sequencing was by immunoSEQ multiplex PCR. The repertoire includes roughly 95,000 clones, 82% of them detected once, and about 18% sits in the top ten. The sequenced sample was peripheral blood. The receptors shown here come from an elderly man with acute or convalescent COVID-19.

The chain is built from TRBV28 and TRBJ2-1, with a weak D call TRBD2 (5 bases). CDR1 and CDR2 from the germline V gene are MDHEN and SYDVKM. The germline V and J ends were trimmed by 6 bases and 8 bases, with 23 bases remaining between them. The CDR3 is made up of 16 amino acids. For the CDR3, the DNA is TGTGCCAGCAGCCTTACCCATGATCCTCTAGCAGATGAGCAGTTCTTC. Translating gives CASSLTHDPLADEQFF.

The chain employs TRBV5-1 and TRBJ2-3; D may be TRBD2 (5 bases). The CDR3 is made up of 15 amino acids. Trimming pared 2 bases from V and 0 bases from J, leaving 10 bases between. Germline V gives CDR1 SGHRS, CDR2 YFSETQ. The CDR3 bases are TGCGCCAGCAGCTTTGATCTAGCTAGCACAGATACGCAGTATTTT. Translating gives CASSFDLASTDTQYF.

This rearrangement joins TRBV18 to TRBJ2-7; TRBD2 matches 8 bases. V was clipped by 1 base and J by 2 bases; unmatched bases: 4. The CDR3 is 15 amino acids. Germline CDR1 KGHSH, CDR2 LQKENI. This CDR3 is CASSPRREAPYEQYF. The CDR3 coding sequence is TGTGCCAGCTCACCACGGCGGGAGGCCCCCTACGAGCAGTACTTC.

The V and J genes are TRBV6-5 and TRBJ2-4; no firm D call. V was cut by 8 bases and J by 6 bases, with 20 bases left in between. CDR1 and CDR2 (germline): MNHEY, SVGAGI. This CDR3 contains 15 residues. The CDR3 DNA follows: TGTGCCAGCTCCCCCCAGGCTGAAGCAGTAAACATTCAGTACTTC. It encodes CASSPQAEAVNIQYF.

This chain links TRBV5-4 with TRBJ2-3; a weak D match, TRBD2 (5 bases). CDR3 length: 16 residues. The V and J ends lost 3 bases and 3 bases respectively, with 17 bases between them. Germline-derived CDR1 and CDR2 are SGHNT and YYREEE (reference sequence). CDR3 sequence reads: CASSSPASYTTDTQYF. As DNA, the CDR3 is TGTGCCAGCAGCTCCCCCGCTAGCTATACGACAGATACGCAGTATTTT.

This clone was found once. The rearrangement links TRBV4-1 to TRBJ1-6; 8 bases line up with TRBD1. Germline loops: CDR1 MGHRA, CDR2 YSYEKL. This CDR3 region has 18 residues. J lost 7 bases, V lost 1 base, and 12 bases had no gene match. The CDR3 sequence: CASSQVDRGPSGNSPLHF. As DNA, the CDR3 is TGCGCCAGCAGCCAAGTAGACAGGGGTCCCTCAGGGAATTCACCCCTCCACTTT.

V and J are TRBV30 and TRBJ2-1; 10 positions agree with TRBD1. The CDR3 has 15 residues. Germline CDR1 is GTSNPN and CDR2 is SVGIG (reference sequence). The trim removed 0 bases at V and 2 bases at J, leaving 1 base unmatched. The CDR3 DNA is TGTGCCTGGAGTGTAGGGACAGGGGCCTACAATGAGCAGTTCTTC. Encoded protein: CAWSVGTGAYNEQFF.

The chain couples TRBV19 to TRBJ1-2; possible D gene TRBD1, 6 bases. Per the germline V gene, CDR1 is LNHDA and CDR2 is SQIVND (reference sequence). Trimming removed 9 bases at V and 6 bases at J, with 14 bases between. CDR3 size: 12 residues. This CDR3 is CASTGTLNGYTF. The CDR3, as DNA: TGTGCCAGCACCGGGACATTGAATGGCTACACCTTC.

This chain connects TRBV7-2 to TRBJ2-2, with a tentative D call TRBD2 (6 bases). The CDR3 is 15 residues long. The V end lost 0 bases, the J end lost 5 bases, and 10 bases lay between the germline ends. Germline CDR1 SGHTA, CDR2 FQGNSA. For the CDR3, the DNA is TGTGCCAGCAGCTTAGCGGCAGGGAGGACCGGGGAGCTGTTTTTT. This encodes CASSLAAGRTGELFF.

The genes are TRBV19 and TRBJ2-1; 7 positions agree with TRBD2. This CDR3 contains 16 residues. Unmatched junction bases numbered 17, after V lost 6 bases and J lost 9 bases. The germline V gene encodes CDR1 LNHDA and CDR2 SQIVND (reference sequence). The CDR3: CASSRDGRAWGGEQFF. The CDR3 coding sequence is TGTGCCAGTAGCCGAGATGGGAGGGCCTGGGGCGGTGAGCAGTTCTTC.

This clone is a singleton in its sample. The gene calls are TRBV3-1 (or the pseudogene TRBV3-2) and TRBJ1-3; perhaps TRBD1 as D (5 bases). Trimming shortened V by 3 bases and J by 1 base, and 25 bases separated the two germline ends. Germline loops: CDR1 LGHDT, CDR2 YNNKEL (reference sequence). This CDR3 is 20 amino acids long. In nucleotides, the CDR3 is TGTGCCAGCAGCCATCCTAGTGGGAGGGGCAGGGCGCAATCTGGAAACACCATATATTTT. It is translated as CASSHPSGRGRAQSGNTIYF.

The chain recombines TRBV5-1 with TRBJ2-1, with 7 bases matching TRBD2. V lost 1 base to trimming and J lost 6 bases; unmatched junction nucleotides: 4. CDR1 and CDR2 from the germline V gene are SGHRS and YFSETQ. The CDR3 loop spans 14 amino acids. The CDR3 protein is CASSLLGLGNEQFF. The CDR3 bases are TGCGCCAGCAGCTTGTTAGGACTAGGCAATGAGCAGTTCTTC.

The chain recombines TRBV7-2 with TRBJ2-7, with a possible D match to TRBD1 (6 bases). The CDR3 spans 15 residues. Germline V gene lookup returns CDR1 SGHTA and CDR2 FQGNSA. V lost 3 bases to trimming and J lost 6 bases, with 18 bases between them. The CDR3 spells CASSFTSGVKGEQYF. The DNA of the CDR3 is TGTGCCAGCAGCTTCACTTCAGGGGTAAAGGGCGAGCAGTACTTC.

This clone was counted once. The V call is TRBV7-2, the J call TRBJ1-5, with D possibly TRBD1 on 5 matching bases. CDR1 and CDR2 (germline): SGHTA, FQGNSA. Deletions cut 3 bases from V and 6 bases from J, with 18 bases between. There are 16 residues in the CDR3. The CDR3 spells CASSFQQGSVGQPQHF. Here the CDR3 DNA reads TGTGCCAGCAGCTTCCAGCAGGGCAGTGTCGGTCAGCCCCAGCATTTT.

With respect to this clone: As the CDR3 is not closed by the conserved phenylalanine or tryptophan, this likely results from a read error. The DNA is omitted, as the CDR3 cannot be located on it reliably, and the CDR3 follows TCRdb's listing. The chain recombines TRBV6-5 with TRBJ1-2; the table's TRBD1 call for D was not verified on the DNA. The CDR3 has 13 amino acids, counting both end residues. The V gene's germline CDR1 is MNHEY and CDR2 SVGAGI. CDR3 in amino acids: CASRRRDRGILVV.

The V and J genes are TRBV27 and TRBJ1-2; D is undetermined. Trimming left V 6 bases short and J 2 bases short, with 19 bases between. This CDR3 contains 16 residues. Germline assignment: CDR1 MNHEY and CDR2 SMNVEV (reference sequence). CDR3 coding DNA: TGTGCCAGCAGGACTCTCGGTGGAAGGCTAAACTATGGCTACACCTTC. Protein sequence: CASRTLGGRLNYGYTF.

For the CDR3, the DNA is TGTGCCAGCAGAACGGGACTAGCGGGAGAGCGTACCGGGGAGCTGTTTTTT. Its protein product is CASRTGLAGERTGELFF. This sequence joins TRBV5-4 and TRBJ2-2, with 14 nucleotides matching TRBD2. Germline CDR1 is SGHNT and CDR2 is YYREEE (reference sequence). Trimming at V came to 5 bases and at J to 5 bases, leaving 8 bases not matched to a gene. The CDR3 sequence is 17 residues long.

V gene TRBV6-5 combines with J gene TRBJ1-4; 10 nucleotides line up with TRBD1. Germline-derived CDR1 and CDR2 are MNHEY and SVGAGI. J was trimmed by 3 bases and V by 2 bases; bases with no gene match: 3. The CDR3 spans 16 residues. The CDR3: CASSYDRGQANEKLFF. CDR3 DNA: TGTGCCAGCAGTTACGACAGGGGGCAGGCTAATGAAAAACTGTTTTTT.